Below, one TCR beta chain is given with its context. This entry belongs to a study of somatic mutations in cytotoxic T cells in rheumatoid arthritis. Using immunoSEQ multiplex PCR, the repertoire was profiled, and TCRdb retains in-frame clones only, with some absent. The sample lists more than 9,000 clones, 60% to 80% seen once, with around 33% in the top ten. The CDR3 runs to 17 residues. Per the germline V gene, CDR1 is LGHNA and CDR2 is YNFKEQ. J lost 8 bases, V lost 0 bases, and 8 bases had no gene match. The chain employs TRBV4-2 and TRBJ1-4; the match to TRBD1 covers 11 bases. This clonotype was obtained from an adult with rheumatoid arthritis. The specimen was CD8+ T cells sorted from blood. CDR3 amino acids: CASSQDEGGTGGEKLFF. Here the CDR3 DNA reads TGTGCCAGCAGCCAAGACGAGGGGGGGACAGGGGGGGAAAAACTGTTTTTT.